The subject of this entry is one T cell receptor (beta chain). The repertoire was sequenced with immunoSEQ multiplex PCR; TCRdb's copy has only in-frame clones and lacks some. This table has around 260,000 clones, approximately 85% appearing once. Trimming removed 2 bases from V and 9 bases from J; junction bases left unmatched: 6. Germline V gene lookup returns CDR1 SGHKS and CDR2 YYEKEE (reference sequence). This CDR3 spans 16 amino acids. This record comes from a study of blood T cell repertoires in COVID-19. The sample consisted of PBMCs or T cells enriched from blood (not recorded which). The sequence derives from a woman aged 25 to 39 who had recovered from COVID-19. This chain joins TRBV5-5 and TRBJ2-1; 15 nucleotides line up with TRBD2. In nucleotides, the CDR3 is TGTGCCAGCAGCTTAGGACTAGCGGGAGGGGAGGGTGAGCAGTTCTTC. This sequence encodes CASSLGLAGGEGEQFF.